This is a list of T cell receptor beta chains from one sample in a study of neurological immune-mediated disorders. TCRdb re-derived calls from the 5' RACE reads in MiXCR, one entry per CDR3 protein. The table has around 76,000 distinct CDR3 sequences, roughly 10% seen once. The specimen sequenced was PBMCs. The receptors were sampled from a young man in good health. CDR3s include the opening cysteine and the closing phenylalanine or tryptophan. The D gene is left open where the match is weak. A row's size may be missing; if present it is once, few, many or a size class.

CSASSAGGVNEQFF | TGCAGTGCTAGCTCTGCGGGAGGGGTCAATGAGCAGTTCTTC | TRBD2 | TRBJ2-1 | many | TRBV20-1
CASNLEGQTLQETQYF | TGTGCCAGCAACTTAGAGGGACAGACATTACAAGAGACCCAGTACTTC | TRBD1 | TRBJ2-5 | many | TRBV5-4
CAIKPGLAGGHTDTQYF | TGTGCCATCAAGCCGGGACTAGCGGGAGGACACACAGATACGCAGTATTTT | TRBD2 | TRBJ2-3 | many | TRBV10-3
CASSPGGAQPQHF | TGTGCCAGCAGCCCAGGGGGGGCCCAGCCCCAGCATTTT | TRBD1 | TRBJ1-5 | many | TRBV7-2
CASSSTGRTLSYEQYF | TGTGCCAGCAGTTCCACAGGGCGAACGCTTTCCTACGAGCAGTACTTC | NA | TRBJ2-7 | many | TRBV12-3/TRBV12-4
CSARLTGSGANVLTF | TGCAGTGCTAGATTAACGGGCTCTGGGGCCAACGTCCTGACTTTC | NA | TRBJ2-6 | many | TRBV20-1
CASSAPGLLSTGELFF | TGTGCCAGCAGTGCCCCGGGACTTCTGAGCACCGGGGAGCTGTTTTTT | NA | TRBJ2-2 | many | TRBV6-1
CATSRDALAERSTDTQYF | TGTGCCACCAGCAGAGATGCGTTAGCGGAGCGTAGCACAGATACGCAGTATTTT | NA | TRBJ2-3 | many | TRBV15
CATGTPSTDTQYF | TGTGCCACCGGGACACCTAGCACAGATACGCAGTATTTT | NA | TRBJ2-3 | many | TRBV24-1
CAWSPRTGGVYEQYF | TGTGCCTGGAGTCCACGGACAGGGGGTGTCTACGAGCAGTACTTC | TRBD1 | TRBJ2-7 | NA | TRBV30
CASSPGQGMNTEAFF | TGTGCCAGCTCACCGGGACAGGGGATGAACACTGAAGCTTTCTTT | TRBD1 | TRBJ1-1 | NA | TRBV18
CASSFVPLDEQFF | TGTGCCAGCAGCTTCGTCCCTCTGGATGAGCAGTTCTTC | NA | TRBJ2-1 | many | TRBV7-3
CASITSGANVLTF | TGTGCCAGCATTACCTCTGGGGCCAACGTCCTGACTTTC | NA | TRBJ2-6 | many | TRBV28
CASSLAGDTQYF | TGCGCCAGCAGCTTGGCGGGGGATACGCAGTATTTT | NA | TRBJ2-3 | medium-sized | TRBV5-1
CASGSPGLGGETQYF | TGTGCCAGCGGAAGCCCGGGACTAGGGGGAGAGACCCAGTACTTC | TRBD2 | TRBJ2-5 | many | TRBV6-1
CSARGGQRERTDTQYF | TGCAGTGCTAGGGGTGGGCAGCGGGAGCGCACAGATACGCAGTATTTT | TRBD2 | TRBJ2-3 | many | TRBV20-1
CASSLVQRGAYEQYF | TGCGCCAGCAGCTTGGTGCAGCGGGGTGCCTACGAGCAGTACTTC | TRBD2 | TRBJ2-7 | many | TRBV5-1
CAIKDGKGGNTEAFF | TGTGCCATAAAGGACGGAAAAGGAGGAAACACTGAAGCTTTCTTT | NA | TRBJ1-1 | many | TRBV10-3
CAISESNTGGGADTQYF | TGTGCCATCAGTGAGTCGAATACCGGCGGGGGAGCAGATACGCAGTATTTT | TRBD2 | TRBJ2-3 | many | TRBV10-3
CASSPPGIDTQYF | TGCGCCAGCAGCCCCCCAGGGATAGATACGCAGTATTTT | NA | TRBJ2-3 | many | TRBV5-1
CASSLAGWNTEAFF | TGCGCCAGCAGCTTGGCAGGATGGAACACTGAAGCTTTCTTT | NA | TRBJ1-1 | many | TRBV5-1
CASRDTRSYEQYF | TGCGCCAGCCGGGACACCCGCTCCTACGAGCAGTACTTC | NA | TRBJ2-7 | NA | TRBV5-1
CASSRGGLTYEQYF | TGTGCCAGCAGTCGCGGGGGGTTAACCTACGAGCAGTACTTC | TRBD2 | TRBJ2-7 | many | TRBV7-9
CASRPLGGTEAFF | TGTGCCAGCAGGCCCCTAGGGGGCACTGAAGCTTTCTTT | NA | TRBJ1-1 | many | TRBV6-5
CATSDPGQGGLVEQFF | TGTGCCACCAGTGACCCGGGACAGGGAGGGTTAGTTGAGCAGTTCTTC | TRBD1 | TRBJ2-1 | many | TRBV24-1
CAIRPGTSGSKPSYNEQFF | TGTGCCATCAGGCCCGGGACTAGCGGGAGCAAACCCTCCTACAATGAGCAGTTCTTC | TRBD2 | TRBJ2-1 | many | TRBV10-3
CASSKRTSGSEDIQYF | TGTGCCAGCAGCAAAAGGACTAGCGGGAGTGAGGACATTCAGTACTTC | TRBD2 | TRBJ2-4 | many | TRBV6-6
CASSGSGLNNEQFF | TGTGCCAGCAGCGGGTCGGGACTGAACAATGAGCAGTTCTTC | NA | TRBJ2-1 | many | TRBV7-3
CASSLWRSRNEQFF | TGTGCCAGCAGTTTGTGGCGTTCCCGTAATGAGCAGTTCTTC | NA | TRBJ2-1 | many | TRBV28
CSVLTRTGQNNEQFF | TGCAGCGTTCTAACTAGGACAGGGCAGAACAATGAGCAGTTCTTC | TRBD1 | TRBJ2-1 | many | TRBV29-1
CASSLFWTGGSYNEQFF | TGCGCCAGCAGCTTGTTCTGGACAGGGGGCTCCTACAATGAGCAGTTCTTC | TRBD1 | TRBJ2-1 | many | TRBV5-1
CASEVGNTDTQYF | TGTGCCAGCGAGGTCGGCAACACAGATACGCAGTATTTT | NA | TRBJ2-3 | many | TRBV25-1
CASSLVVIQSSTDTQYF | TGCGCCAGCAGCTTGGTGGTGATCCAATCTAGCACAGATACGCAGTATTTT | NA | TRBJ2-3 | many | TRBV5-1
CASSPVNRQGTYEQYF | TGTGCCAGCAGCCCAGTAAATAGACAGGGGACCTACGAGCAGTACTTC | TRBD1 | TRBJ2-7 | many | TRBV11-2
CASSRTGGSETQYF | TGTGCCAGCAGCCGAACAGGGGGCTCCGAGACCCAGTACTTC | TRBD1 | TRBJ2-5 | many | TRBV7-7
CASSSTGVDSGELFF | TGTGCCAGCAGTTCGACAGGGGTGGATTCCGGGGAGCTGTTTTTT | TRBD1 | TRBJ2-2 | many | TRBV7-9
CSARGSGGLQETQYF | TGCAGTGCTAGAGGCAGCGGGGGTCTCCAAGAGACCCAGTACTTC | TRBD2 | TRBJ2-5 | many | TRBV20-1
CASSPNGGQGKLFF | TGCGCCAGCAGCCCTAACGGGGGGCAGGGGAAGCTGTTTTTT | NA | TRBJ2-2 | many | TRBV5-1
CASSLATGSGHIQYF | TGTGCCAGCAGTTTAGCGACAGGGTCTGGACACATTCAGTACTTC | TRBD1 | TRBJ2-4 | many | TRBV12-3/TRBV12-4
CASSYPTGQNTGELFF | TGTGCCAGCAGTTACCCGACAGGACAAAACACCGGGGAGCTGTTTTTT | NA | TRBJ2-2 | many | TRBV28
CSAHPRTSGITDTQYF | TGCAGTGCTCACCCCCGGACTAGCGGCATCACAGATACGCAGTATTTT | TRBD2 | TRBJ2-3 | many | TRBV20-1
CAWMEGGAASGANVLTF | TGTGCCTGGATGGAGGGGGGGGCCGCCTCTGGGGCCAACGTCCTGACTTTC | NA | TRBJ2-6 | few | TRBV30
CASSLIKGAGRYNEQFF | TGTGCCAGCAGCCTTATAAAGGGGGCCGGTAGGTACAATGAGCAGTTCTTC | TRBD1 | TRBJ2-1 | many | TRBV7-2
CASSLTGLAGVYSYNEQFF | TGTGCCAGCAGCTTAACAGGACTAGCGGGAGTATACTCCTACAATGAGCAGTTCTTC | TRBD2 | TRBJ2-1 | few | TRBV7-3
CASSPDPGSYEQYF | TGTGCCAGCAGCCCAGACCCAGGGAGCTACGAGCAGTACTTC | NA | TRBJ2-7 | many | TRBV12-3/TRBV12-4
CSALLQGRYEQYF | TGCAGTGCTCTCCTACAGGGGAGGTACGAGCAGTACTTC | NA | TRBJ2-7 | many | TRBV20-1